This passage covers 27 T cell receptor beta chains from one sample sequenced in a study of pediatric ulcerative colitis. Profiling relied on immunoSEQ multiplex PCR, and the TCRdb table lists in-frame clones only, not all of them. There are about 60,000 clones in the sample; around 87% occur only once, and roughly 1.5% lies in the top ten. Specimen: blood. These receptors came from a boy between 5 and 17 years old who was a control in a study of pediatric ulcerative colitis.

The rearrangement joins TRBV19 to TRBJ2-7, with D uncertain. The CDR3 length is 15 residues. Germline assignment: CDR1 LNHDA and CDR2 SQIVND (reference sequence). Trimming cost V 3 bases and J 6 bases, with 18 bases left between them. CDR3 sequence reads: CASSIGREYRSEQYF. DNA of the CDR3: TGTGCCAGTAGTATCGGTAGGGAATATCGCTCCGAGCAGTACTTC.

The chain employs TRBV4-1 and TRBJ2-7, with unresolved D. From germline, CDR1 is MGHRA and CDR2 YSYEKL. Trimming cost V 1 base and J 0 bases, with 7 bases left between them. The CDR3 has 14 amino acids. CDR3 in amino acids: CASSQVYISYEQYF. The CDR3, as DNA: TGCGCCAGCAGCCAAGTTTATATCTCCTACGAGCAGTACTTC.

The chain employs TRBV30 and TRBJ1-2; the D gene is possibly TRBD1 (6 bases). Trimming removed 1 base from V and 3 bases from J, with 12 bases in between. The CDR3 loop spans 14 amino acids. Germline V gene data show CDR1 as GTSNPN and CDR2 as SVGIG (reference sequence). CDR3 amino acids: CAWSEGGWDYGYTF. Written as DNA, the CDR3 is TGTGCCTGGAGTGAAGGGGGTTGGGACTATGGCTACACCTTC.

This clone was observed a few times. V and J are TRBV11-2 and TRBJ1-5; D is undetermined. V lost 2 bases and J 7 bases, leaving 12 bases between the germline ends. This CDR3 is 14 amino acids long. The germline V gene encodes CDR1 SGHAT and CDR2 FQNNGV. In DNA form, the CDR3 reads TGTGCCAGCAGCTTATGGGAGCAAGGACAGCCCCAGCATTTT. Translation gives CASSLWEQGQPQHF.

V and J are TRBV7-2 and TRBJ2-1; 12 positions agree with TRBD2. The V gene end was trimmed by 7 bases and the J gene end by 9 bases; junction bases not matched to a gene: 10. Germline CDR1 SGHTA, CDR2 FQGNSA. The CDR3 extends over 15 amino acids. CDR3 coding DNA: TGTGCCAGCATTCTAGCGGGGGGGCTTTCGGCTGAGCAGTTCTTC. Translation gives CASILAGGLSAEQFF. Full variable domain (missing parts from reference TRBV7-2 and TRBJ2-1): GAGVSQSPSNKVTEKGKDVELRCDPISGHTALYWYRQSLGQGLEFLIYFQGNSAPDKSGLPSDRFSAERTGGSVSTLTIQRTQQEDSAVYLCASILAGGLSAEQFFGPGTRLTVL.

The V gene is TRBV7-2, the J gene TRBJ2-5; D unclear. Trimming cost V 5 bases and J 2 bases, with 9 bases left between them. The CDR3 runs to 13 residues. Germline CDR1 reads SGHTA; CDR2 reads FQGNSA. The CDR3 nucleotides are TGTGCCAGCAGCCCTCGCAGACAAGAGACCCAGTACTTC. Amino acids: CASSPRRQETQYF.

CDR3 coding DNA: TGTGCCAGCAGCCTCACCGTCCGGGTTCTATCCCTTCCTGGAAACACCATATATTTT. Translating gives CASSLTVRVLSLPGNTIYF. This chain uses TRBV7-8 with TRBJ1-3; no definite D call. The CDR3 covers 19 residues. The V end was cut by 5 bases, the J end by 2 bases, with 25 bases between. The germline gives CDR1 SGHVS, CDR2 FQNEAQ.

This sequence joins TRBV2 and TRBJ2-5; 7 positions match TRBD2. This CDR3 spans 14 amino acids. With 6 bases clipped from V and 3 bases from J, the junction kept 7 bases outside the gene matches. CDR1 SNHLY and CDR2 FYNNEI come from the germline V gene. In DNA, the CDR3 is TGTGCCAGCAGAGGGGAGCGGGGAGAAGAGACCCAGTACTTC. It encodes CASRGERGEETQYF.

V gene TRBV27 combines with J gene TRBJ2-3; D tentatively fits TRBD1 or TRBD2 (5 bases each). Per the germline V gene, CDR1 is MNHEY and CDR2 is SMNVEV (reference sequence). With 2 bases removed from V and 1 base from J, the gap between germline ends came to 13 bases. This CDR3 has 16 amino acids. This CDR3 reads CASSLARGKGTDTQYF. CDR3 nucleotide sequence: TGTGCCAGCAGTTTAGCGAGGGGAAAAGGCACAGATACGCAGTATTTT.

The chain carries TRBV25-1 and TRBJ1-5, with D hard to call. This CDR3 is built from 16 residues. The germline V and J ends were trimmed by 3 bases and 0 bases, with 12 bases remaining between them. Germline lookup yields CDR1 MGHDK and CDR2 SYGVNS. The CDR3 DNA follows: TGTGCCAGCAGTGACCAGGACGGGGATAGCAATCAGCCCCAGCATTTT. It translates to CASSDQDGDSNQPQHF.

The chain links TRBV6-6 to TRBJ1-3, with 8 positions matching TRBD1. Germline V gene sequence: CDR1 MNHNY, CDR2 SVGAGI (reference sequence). The length of the CDR3 is 15 residues. Germline trimming cut 0 bases from V and 7 bases from J; bases unmatched to any gene: 5. This CDR3 reads CASSYSEDRGNTIYF. The CDR3 region has the DNA TGTGCCAGCAGTTACTCCGAAGACAGGGGTAACACCATATATTTT.

The genes are TRBV6-5 and TRBJ1-1; D possibly corresponds to TRBD1 (5 bases). Germline CDR1 is MNHEY and CDR2 is SVGAGI. The germline V and J ends were trimmed by 8 bases and 2 bases, with 9 bases remaining between them. This CDR3 is built from 12 residues. This chain's CDR3 is CASSQGNTEAFF. For the CDR3, the DNA is TGTGCCAGCTCTCAGGGCAACACTGAAGCTTTCTTT.

V usage is TRBV7-2 and J usage is TRBJ2-1; 8 bases line up with TRBD2. Germline trimming cut 2 bases from V and 0 bases from J; bases unmatched to any gene: 6. In germline, CDR1 is SGHTA, CDR2 FQGNSA. The CDR3 is 17 amino acids. Here the CDR3 reads CASSLWAGGDSYNEQFF. The CDR3 coding sequence is TGTGCCAGCAGCTTATGGGCCGGGGGGGACTCCTACAATGAGCAGTTCTTC.

The rearrangement uses TRBV27 and TRBJ1-1; 8 bases fit TRBD1. The CDR3 is 14 amino acids. Germline V CDR1 and CDR2: MNHEY, SMNVEV (reference sequence). V lost 7 bases, J lost 2 bases, and 6 bases stayed unmatched. In nucleotides, the CDR3 is TGTGCCAGCACCCAGGGGGCTGGAAACACTGAAGCTTTCTTT. Translating gives CASTQGAGNTEAFF.

The chain uses TRBV11-3 and TRBJ2-2; D unresolved. The CDR3 consists of 14 residues. The ends were cut back, 0 bases at V and 1 base at J, with 3 bases in the middle. CDR1 is SGHNT and CDR2 is YENEEA in the germline V gene. CDR3 amino acids: CASSLDLNTGELFF. CDR3 DNA: TGTGCCAGCAGCTTAGACTTGAACACCGGGGAGCTGTTTTTT.

The gene calls are TRBV7-2 and TRBJ2-5; 7 bases match TRBD1. With 7 bases clipped from V and 5 bases from J, the junction kept 10 bases outside the gene matches. The CDR3 sequence is 14 residues long. Germline assignment: CDR1 SGHTA and CDR2 FQGNSA. CDR3 protein: CASTITTGQETQYF. CDR3 in DNA: TGTGCCAGCACCATTACGACAGGGCAGGAGACCCAGTACTTC.

The J gene is TRBJ2-1, the V gene TRBV11-1; 10 nucleotides align to TRBD1. Germline trimming cut 4 bases from V and 6 bases from J; bases unmatched to any gene: 9. CDR1 is SGHAT and CDR2 is FQDESV in the germline V gene (reference sequence). The CDR3 is 16 amino acids. The CDR3 loop reads CASSSGRDRGINEQFF. CDR3 DNA sequence: TGTGCCAGCAGCTCCGGCCGGGACAGGGGTATCAATGAGCAGTTCTTC.

The V and J genes are TRBV6-5 and TRBJ1-3, with D hard to call. Trimming cost V 4 bases and J 0 bases, with 13 bases left between them. Per the germline V gene, CDR1 is MNHEY and CDR2 is SVGAGI. The CDR3 is made up of 16 amino acids. The CDR3 here is CASSWGPHSSGNTIYF. The DNA of the CDR3 is TGTGCCAGCAGTTGGGGTCCCCATTCCTCTGGAAACACCATATATTTT.

This chain uses TRBV6-5 with TRBJ2-7, with D perhaps given as TRBD1 or TRBD2 (6 bases each). Germline CDR1 reads MNHEY; CDR2 reads SVGAGI. The CDR3 is made up of 16 amino acids. The V gene lost 2 bases and the J gene lost 0 bases, with 14 bases spanning the gap. CDR3 nucleotides: TGTGCCAGCAGTTACGGCGACGGAGGGGGCTCCTACGAGCAGTACTTC. It specifies CASSYGDGGGSYEQYF.

This sequence joins TRBV9 and TRBJ2-7; 8 bases line up with TRBD1. Germline V gene lookup returns CDR1 SGDLS and CDR2 YYNGEE. This CDR3 has 15 residues. With V trimmed by 4 bases and J by 0 bases, 6 bases remained unmatched. CDR3 in DNA: TGTGCCAGCAGCCTCAGGACAGGGAGCTCCTACGAGCAGTACTTC. Amino acids: CASSLRTGSSYEQYF.

The chain has TRBV6-6 and TRBJ2-1; D is perhaps TRBD2 (5 bases). CDR1 and CDR2 from the germline V gene are MNHNY and SVGAGI (reference sequence). This CDR3 has 14 amino acids. V was trimmed by 4 bases and J by 1 base, leaving 8 bases between them. The chain's CDR3 is CASSFTSSYNEQFF. The CDR3 bases are TGTGCCAGCAGTTTTACTAGTTCCTACAATGAGCAGTTCTTC.

The chain joins TRBV12-5 to TRBJ2-3; D is uncertain. From germline, CDR1 is LGHNT and CDR2 FRNRAP. V lost 1 base, J lost 9 bases, and 11 bases lay in between. The CDR3 is 13 amino acids. The CDR3 region is CASGLGTVTTQYF. CDR3 bases: TGTGCTAGTGGTTTGGGGACCGTTACAACGCAGTATTTT. Full variable domain (remainder filled in from reference TRBV12-5 and TRBJ2-3): DARVTQTPRHKVTEMGQEVTMRCQPILGHNTVFWYRQTMMQGLELLAYFRNRAPLDDSGMPKDRFSAEMPDATLATLKIQPSEPRDSAVYFCASGLGTVTTQYFGPGTRLTVL.

In this sample, this clone turned up once. The chain links TRBV28 to TRBJ2-1, with TRBD1 matching 7 bases. With V trimmed by 3 bases and J by 3 bases, 5 bases remained unmatched. Per the germline V gene, CDR1 is MDHEN and CDR2 is SYDVKM. The CDR3 sequence is 15 residues long. The CDR3 is CASSFTGTVYNEQFF. The CDR3 DNA reads as TGTGCCAGCAGTTTTACCGGGACAGTCTACAATGAGCAGTTCTTC.

The CDR3 loop is CATGRTEAFF. CDR3 in DNA: TGTGCCACCGGGCGTACTGAAGCTTTCTTT. The chain recombines TRBV28 with TRBJ1-1; D remains unclear. CDR3 length: 10 amino acids. Deletions cut 10 bases from V and 5 bases from J, with 8 bases between. From germline, CDR1 is MDHEN and CDR2 SYDVKM.

This chain connects TRBV7-3 to TRBJ2-1, with 9 bases lining up with TRBD2. CDR1 is SGHTA and CDR2 is FQGTGA in the germline V gene. Trimming took 8 bases from V and 5 from J; bases not matched to a gene: 7. This CDR3 is 14 amino acids long. The CDR3 bases are TGTGCCAGCTCCAGGACTAGCGACCACAATGAGCAGTTCTTC. Protein sequence: CASSRTSDHNEQFF.

The genes are TRBV28 and TRBJ2-5; D may be TRBD1 (6 bases). Near its end, the DNA agrees better with TRBJ2-7, so the J call may be wrong. Germline CDR1 is MDHEN and CDR2 is SYDVKM. The CDR3 extends over 14 amino acids. The CDR3 loop is CASGGRREPNEQYF. CDR3 DNA: TGTGCCAGTGGGGGCCGCAGGGAACCCAACGAGCAGTACTTC.

CDR3 sequence (DNA): TGTGCCAGCAGTTTATGGGGGGTGTCGACTAGCGGGAGAAAAGAGACCCAGTACTTC. Translation: CASSLWGVSTSGRKETQYF. The V gene is TRBV28, the J gene TRBJ2-5; 12 nucleotides align to TRBD2. There are 19 residues in the CDR3. Per the germline V gene, CDR1 is MDHEN and CDR2 is SYDVKM. The V and J ends lost 0 bases and 3 bases, in that order; junction bases with no gene match: 11.